Each of the 24 T cell receptor beta chains below was sequenced from the same sample in a study of blood T cell repertoires in COVID-19. The data were produced by immunoSEQ multiplex PCR, yet TCRdb's version contains in-frame clones alone and is incomplete. Among approximately 140,000 clones listed, approximately 88% were seen once. The sequenced material came from PBMCs or T cells enriched from blood (not recorded which). These receptors originate from a woman aged 30 to 39 with acute COVID-19.

The chain couples TRBV9 to TRBJ2-7; TRBD1 matches 7 bases. Looked up from germline, CDR1 is SGDLS and CDR2 is YYNGEE. Trimming cost V 1 base and J 7 bases; bases outside gene matches: 2. This CDR3 comprises 12 residues. The CDR3 loop is CASSVTGEEQYF. The DNA of the CDR3 is TGTGCCAGCAGCGTAACAGGGGAAGAGCAGTACTTC.

The chain carries TRBV3-1 (or the pseudogene TRBV3-2) and TRBJ2-7; 9 bases line up with TRBD2. CDR3 length: 18 amino acids. Germline CDR1 reads LGHDT; CDR2 reads YNNKEL (reference sequence). After removal of 3 bases from V and 5 bases from J, the junction contained 17 bases not matched to a gene. The CDR3 nucleotides are TGTGCCAGCAGCCATATTAAGGCGGGAGGGCCCAAGGTGGACGAGCAGTACTTC. This encodes CASSHIKAGGPKVDEQYF.

This clone was found a few times. The rearrangement uses TRBV28 and TRBJ2-7; tentatively, D is TRBD2 (5 bases). With 6 bases removed from V and 6 bases from J, the gap between germline ends came to 15 bases. CDR3 length equals 13 residues. The germline V gene has CDR1 MDHEN and CDR2 SYDVKM. The CDR3 spells CASRDEGRVEQYF. CDR3 nucleotide sequence: TGTGCCAGCAGAGATGAGGGCCGGGTCGAGCAGTACTTC.

As for this clone: The same CDR3 also results from other DNA sequences found in this sample. The chain employs TRBV7-2 and TRBJ1-1; D may be TRBD1 (6 bases). The CDR3 extends over 14 amino acids. Per the germline V gene, CDR1 is SGHTA and CDR2 is FQGNSA. Trimming pared 3 bases from V and 0 bases from J, leaving 8 bases between. The CDR3 DNA is TGTGCCAGCAGCTTGTCAGGGGTGAACACTGAAGCTTTCTTT. It translates to CASSLSGVNTEAFF.

This clone has only one observation. The chain recombines TRBV4-3 with TRBJ1-4; perhaps TRBD1 as D (5 bases). Trimming shortened V by 1 base and J by 8 bases, and 8 bases separated the two germline ends. Germline loops: CDR1 LGHNA, CDR2 YSLEER. This CDR3 region has 13 residues. CDR3 amino acids: CASSQARAEKLFF. CDR3 in DNA: TGCGCCAGCAGCCAAGCCAGGGCCGAAAAACTGTTTTTT.

This rearrangement joins TRBV6-4 to TRBJ2-2, with TRBD2 as a possible D gene (5 bases). Germline CDR1 is MRHNA and CDR2 is SNTAGT. The CDR3 runs 14 residues. V shed 6 bases and J shed 1 base, with 9 bases lying between them. CDR3 residues: CASRKDWNTGELFF. CDR3 nucleotides: TGTGCCAGCAGAAAGGACTGGAACACCGGGGAGCTGTTTTTT.

The CDR3 protein is CASSLVADNTEAFF. In DNA, the CDR3 is TGTGCCAGCAGCTTAGTCGCGGATAACACTGAAGCTTTCTTT. The chain joins TRBV11-2 to TRBJ1-1; D is uncertain. The CDR3 spans 14 residues. CDR1 SGHAT and CDR2 FQNNGV come from the germline V gene. V dropped 1 base and J dropped 2 bases, with 8 bases sitting between them.

This chain links TRBV2 with TRBJ1-1, with D possibly matching TRBD1 (6 bases). V was cut by 2 bases and J by 1 base, with 11 bases left in between. Germline V gene sequence: CDR1 SNHLY, CDR2 FYNNEI. The CDR3 is 15 residues long. This chain's CDR3 is CASSEPGAGNTEAFF. The CDR3 DNA sequence: TGTGCCAGCAGTGAACCAGGGGCGGGGAACACTGAAGCTTTCTTT.

This chain connects TRBV27 to TRBJ2-5; D perhaps matches TRBD1 (5 bases). V was trimmed by 3 bases and J by 5 bases, leaving 10 bases between them. Germline loops: CDR1 MNHEY, CDR2 SMNVEV (reference sequence). The CDR3 has 13 residues. The CDR3 loop reads CASSFQGRETQYF. For the CDR3, the DNA is TGTGCCAGCAGTTTTCAGGGAAGGGAGACCCAGTACTTC.

The V call is TRBV15, the J call TRBJ2-3; 7 nucleotides line up with TRBD1. Germline assignment: CDR1 LNHNV and CDR2 YYDKDF (reference sequence). CDR3 length: 15 residues. The ends lost 7 bases at V and 0 bases at J; junction bases unmatched: 7. This CDR3 reads CATNYEQGSTDTQYF. The CDR3 nucleotides read TGTGCCACCAATTACGAACAGGGGAGCACAGATACGCAGTATTTT.

This sequence joins TRBV7-6 and TRBJ2-7; maybe TRBD1 (6 bases). The V end lost 0 bases, the J end lost 2 bases, and 17 bases lay between the germline ends. In germline, CDR1 is SGHVS, CDR2 FNYEAQ. This CDR3 comprises 17 residues. CDR3 sequence: CASSLAQTGRITYEQYF. In nucleotides, the CDR3 is TGTGCCAGCAGCTTAGCGCAAACAGGGAGAATCACCTACGAGCAGTACTTC.

The V gene is TRBV6-5, the J gene TRBJ1-1, with TRBD1 as a possible D gene (5 bases). Germline V gene sequence: CDR1 MNHEY, CDR2 SVGAGI. Trimming removed 2 bases from V and 0 bases from J, with 7 bases in between. This CDR3 is built from 14 residues. CDR3 coding DNA: TGTGCCAGCAGTTACGACAGAGTGAACACTGAAGCTTTCTTT. Protein product: CASSYDRVNTEAFF.

This clone appeared once. This rearrangement joins TRBV30 to TRBJ2-1; 14 nucleotides match TRBD2. The CDR3 loop spans 21 amino acids. Germline V gene sequence: CDR1 GTSNPN, CDR2 SVGIG (reference sequence). With 3 bases clipped from V and 0 bases from J, the junction kept 16 bases outside the gene matches. CDR3 residues: CAWRLGERLAGGRSSYNEQFF. In DNA form, the CDR3 reads TGTGCCTGGAGACTCGGGGAAAGACTAGCGGGAGGGAGAAGCTCCTACAATGAGCAGTTCTTC.

This sequence joins TRBV7-9 and TRBJ1-2; D is unresolved. V gave up 1 base and J gave up 8 bases, with 20 bases separating them. The CDR3 consists of 16 residues. Germline lookup yields CDR1 SEHNR and CDR2 FQNEAQ (reference sequence). DNA of the CDR3: TGTGCCAGCAGCTTAGTGTCACAAGGTAGGAGTGGAGGCTACACCTTC. It is translated as CASSLVSQGRSGGYTF.

The chain joins TRBV6-5 to TRBJ2-1; 8 bases map to TRBD1. V lost 10 bases and J lost 1; bases outside the gene matches: 9. This CDR3 is 15 amino acids long. Germline CDR1 MNHEY, CDR2 SVGAGI. The CDR3, as DNA: TGTGCCACCCGCCTGGACAGGGATTCCTACAATGAGCAGTTCTTC. Encoded protein: CATRLDRDSYNEQFF.

The rearrangement uses TRBV28 and TRBJ1-1; possibly TRBD1 for D (6 bases). CDR3 length: 13 residues. Trimming took 4 bases from V and 10 from J, leaving 16 bases between them. Germline CDR1 MDHEN, CDR2 SYDVKM. CDR3 coding DNA: TGTGCCAGCAGTTCGTCTGACAGGCTTGGAGCTTTCTTT. It yields the protein CASSSSDRLGAFF.

V is TRBV5-1 and J is TRBJ2-1; D is unresolved. The CDR3 length is 15 residues. Trimming shortened V by 4 bases and J by 5 bases, and 16 bases separated the two germline ends. The V gene's germline CDR1 is SGHRS and CDR2 YFSETQ. CDR3 loop: CASSPIVGGNNEQFF. Here the CDR3 DNA reads TGCGCCAGCAGCCCCATTGTTGGCGGAAACAATGAGCAGTTCTTC.

The V and J genes are TRBV27 and TRBJ1-4; 8 bases are a match to TRBD1. Per germline, CDR1 MNHEY and CDR2 SMNVEV (reference sequence). The CDR3 has 12 residues. V shed 8 bases and J 8 bases; nucleotides not matched to a gene: 4. The CDR3 bases are TGTGCCAGCGGGACAGGAGGGGAAAAACTGTTTTTT. Translated: CASGTGGEKLFF.

The chain has TRBV2 and TRBJ2-3; D is possibly TRBD1 (6 bases). V lost 4 bases to trimming and J lost 1 base, with 12 bases between them. Germline V gene sequence: CDR1 SNHLY, CDR2 FYNNEI. The CDR3 loop spans 15 amino acids. The CDR3 DNA follows: TGTGCCAGCAGTGGTCTAGCAGGGGGCACAGATACGCAGTATTTT. Its protein product is CASSGLAGGTDTQYF.

The chain combines TRBV20-1 with TRBJ2-1; D may be TRBD2 (6 bases). The V gene lost 6 bases and the J gene lost 9 bases, with 12 bases spanning the gap. Germline CDR1 is DFQATT and CDR2 is SNEGSKA (reference sequence). The CDR3 spans 11 residues. The CDR3 DNA reads TGCAGTGCCGGGACTTGGAGTGAGCAGTTCTTC. Encoded protein: CSAGTWSEQFF.

The J gene is TRBJ2-4, the V gene TRBV7-8, with 11 bases that match TRBD2. The CDR3 contains 14 residues. The germline V gene has CDR1 SGHVS and CDR2 FQNEAQ. The ends lost 3 bases at V and 6 bases at J; junction bases unmatched: 1. The CDR3 coding sequence is TGTGCCAGCAGCTTCGGGACTAGCGGAAACATTCAGTACTTC. Residues: CASSFGTSGNIQYF.

This chain connects TRBV6-4 to TRBJ2-1; the match to TRBD2 covers 9 bases. The V gene end was trimmed by 6 bases and the J gene end by 7 bases; junction bases not matched to a gene: 10. Germline V gene lookup returns CDR1 MRHNA and CDR2 SNTAGT. The CDR3 is 15 residues long. The CDR3 DNA follows: TGTGCCAGCAGCCGGGGACTAGCCCCTTCAAATGAGCAGTTCTTC. Its protein is CASSRGLAPSNEQFF.

The table lists this clone with a few counts. Written as DNA, the CDR3 is TGCGCCAGCAGCTCTGGACAGGGCCATAATTCACCCCTCCACTTT. It encodes CASSSGQGHNSPLHF. The gene calls are TRBV5-1 and TRBJ1-6, with TRBD1 matching over 8 bases. Germline V gene sequence: CDR1 SGHRS, CDR2 YFSETQ. V was pared by 3 bases and J by 5 bases, with 4 bases of the junction left unmatched. This CDR3 has 15 residues. The full variable domain, its missing parts supplied by reference TRBV5-1 and TRBJ1-6, is KAGVTQTPRYLIKTRGQQVTLSCSPISGHRSVSWYQQTPGQGLQFLFEYFSETQRNKGNFPGRFSGRQFSNSRSEMNVSTLELGDSALYLCASSSGQGHNSPLHFGNGTRLTVT.

V and J are TRBV11-3 and TRBJ2-3; perhaps TRBD1 as D (6 bases). The CDR3 runs 15 residues. In germline, CDR1 is SGHNT, CDR2 YENEEA. The ends were cut back, 5 bases at V and 1 base at J, with 13 bases in the middle. Here the CDR3 DNA reads TGTGCCAGCAGCCGGGCAGGGGAAGGCACAGATACGCAGTATTTT. This translates into CASSRAGEGTDTQYF.